This T cell receptor (beta chain) was profiled in a study of blood T cell repertoires in COVID-19. Clones were read by immunoSEQ multiplex PCR, and TCRdb kept only the in-frame ones, dropping some. The sample contains roughly 190,000 clones, 89% of which appear only once. The CDR3 is 13 residues long. Per the germline V gene, CDR1 is SGHRS and CDR2 is YFSETQ. Trimming took 2 bases from V and 4 from J; bases not matched to a gene: 2. V and J are TRBV5-1 and TRBJ1-2; 7 nucleotides align to TRBD1. This TCR was recovered from a young woman who had recovered from COVID-19. Specimen: PBMCs or T cells enriched from blood (not recorded which). The CDR3 region has the DNA TGCGCCAGCAGCTTTAGACAGGGCTATGGCTACACCTTC. Its protein product is CASSFRQGYGYTF.